The T cell receptor beta chain under discussion was sequenced for a study of T-cell memory formation after mild COVID-19. About the research overall: Most TCR clusters belonged to a single donor.

In regard to this clonotype: Its matching antigen is unknown.

Study-wide results and caveats: The finding that pre-infection memory included some responding clones suggested that cross-reactive memory joined. Later expanders leaned CD4+, whereas day 15 to 85 contracting clones were balanced CD4/CD8.

MiXCR was run by TCRdb on the 5' RACE reads, yielding one entry per CDR3 protein. In the table there are some 110,000 distinct CDR3 sequences, 9.5% to 15% of which are singletons. The CDR3 is made up of 13 amino acids. Germline V gene lookup returns CDR1 MNHNY and CDR2 SVGAGI (reference sequence). Trimming removed 0 bases from V and 4 bases from J, with 7 bases in between. The clonotype comes from an adult woman who had mild COVID-19 (a few samples of this study predate the infection). Cell type and time point are not known. The chain combines TRBV6-6 with TRBJ2-7; D is unresolved. Input material: PBMCs or a T cell subset sorted from them (not recorded which). In DNA form, the CDR3 reads TGTGCCAGCAGTTACTCGCAAATGTACGAGCAGTACTTC. Translated: CASSYSQMYEQYF.